A single sample is the source of the 20 T cell receptor beta chains below, sequenced in a study of shared T cell receptors in the human thymus. Repertoires were generated with immunoSEQ multiplex PCR, while TCRdb's copy carries only in-frame clones and drops some. The profile shows about 730,000 clones, approximately 85% of them singletons. This same sample was also part of a study on human thymus T cells.

What was sequenced was thymocytes. These receptors came from a girl under three years old with a congenital heart defect.

The chain links TRBV6-1 to TRBJ2-2, with a weak D call TRBD2 (6 bases). V was shortened by 10 bases and J by 3 bases, with 18 bases between the two germline ends. Germline lookup yields CDR1 MNHNS and CDR2 SASEGT. This CDR3 has 15 residues. The CDR3 nucleotides are TGTGCCACCCTATTAATGCGGGGTGACACCGGGGAGCTGTTTTTT. Protein product: CATLLMRGDTGELFF.

The chain carries TRBV27 and TRBJ2-7; a weak D match, TRBD2 (5 bases). There are 15 residues in the CDR3. Germline V gives CDR1 MNHEY, CDR2 SMNVEV (reference sequence). Trimming took 6 bases from V and 0 from J, leaving 15 bases between them. The CDR3, as DNA: TGTGCCAGCAGGTTTCACATTCGGGGCTCCTACGAGCAGTACTTC. Protein sequence: CASRFHIRGSYEQYF.

The chain carries TRBV5-6 and TRBJ1-4; 8 bases map to TRBD1. The length of the CDR3 is 18 residues. The V gene end was trimmed by 4 bases and the J gene end by 0 bases; junction bases not matched to a gene: 11. In germline, CDR1 is SGHDT, CDR2 YYEEEE. CDR3 nucleotides: TGTGCCAGCAGCGGGGTTTGGGGACAGGATGCAACTAATGAAAAACTGTTTTTT. This translates into CASSGVWGQDATNEKLFF. The entire variable domain, with the rest obtained from reference TRBV5-6 and TRBJ1-4, is as follows: DAGVTQSPTHLIKTRGQQVTLRCSPKSGHDTVSWYQQALGQGPQFIFQYYEEEERQRGNFPDRFSGHQFPNYSSELNVNALLLGDSALYLCASSGVWGQDATNEKLFFGSGTQLSVL.

Note on this clone: In the same sample, other DNA sequences code for this CDR3. The V gene is TRBV5-1, the J gene TRBJ1-1; no firm D call. The CDR3 sequence is 12 residues long. V was pared by 2 bases and J by 5 bases, with 7 bases between. From germline, CDR1 is SGHRS and CDR2 YFSETQ. The CDR3 region is CASSFTGTEAFF. The CDR3 region has the DNA TGCGCCAGCAGCTTTACGGGAACTGAAGCTTTCTTT.

On this clone: The same CDR3 also results from other DNA sequences found in this sample. This chain uses TRBV2 with TRBJ1-6; 7 positions agree with TRBD1. This CDR3 region has 15 residues. Trimming cost V 2 bases and J 13 bases; bases outside gene matches: 11. Germline V gives CDR1 SNHLY, CDR2 FYNNEI. CDR3 protein: CASSERVRGISPLHF. The CDR3 DNA reads as TGTGCCAGCAGTGAACGGGTCAGGGGGATTTCCCCCCTCCACTTT.

The CDR3: CASSPFLAGGPPHYNEQFF. The CDR3 region has the DNA TGCGCCAGCAGTCCGTTCCTAGCGGGGGGCCCGCCCCATTACAATGAGCAGTTCTTC. This chain connects TRBV5-1 to TRBJ2-1, with 11 bases fitting TRBD2. J lost 4 bases, V lost 5 bases, and 17 bases had no gene match. The CDR3 has 19 amino acids. The germline gives CDR1 SGHRS, CDR2 YFSETQ.

This chain joins TRBV6-1 and TRBJ2-4, with a weak D call TRBD2 (7 bases). The length of the CDR3 is 15 residues. V was shortened by 8 bases and J by 0 bases, with 14 bases between the two germline ends. Germline CDR1 and CDR2: MNHNS and SASEGT. The CDR3 loop reads CASGGGGVAKNIQYF. The CDR3 region has the DNA TGTGCCAGCGGGGGCGGGGGAGTAGCCAAAAACATTCAGTACTTC.

This chain connects TRBV5-1 to TRBJ1-1, with D possibly being TRBD1 (5 bases). V was shortened by 2 bases and J by 1 base, with 15 bases between the two germline ends. The CDR3 sequence is 16 residues long. CDR1 is SGHRS and CDR2 is YFSETQ in the germline V gene. CDR3 nucleotide sequence: TGCGCCAGCAGCTTACGACAGATAAGCCCGAACACTGAAGCTTTCTTT. This gives the protein CASSLRQISPNTEAFF. Filled out from reference TRBV5-1 and TRBJ1-1, the complete variable domain reads KAGVTQTPRYLIKTRGQQVTLSCSPISGHRSVSWYQQTPGQGLQFLFEYFSETQRNKGNFPGRFSGRQFSNSRSEMNVSTLELGDSALYLCASSLRQISPNTEAFFGQGTRLTVV.

The chain has TRBV11-2 and TRBJ2-1, with D maybe TRBD1 (5 bases). V was trimmed by 2 bases and J by 9 bases, leaving 20 bases between them. This CDR3 spans 16 amino acids. Germline V gene data show CDR1 as SGHAT and CDR2 as FQNNGV. The CDR3 DNA reads as TGTGCCAGCAGCTTACAAGGACATGCAATGGACACTGAGCAGTTCTTC. Translated: CASSLQGHAMDTEQFF.

This sequence joins TRBV7-2 and TRBJ1-5; D is possibly TRBD1 (5 bases). This CDR3 is 15 amino acids long. Trimming removed 2 bases from V and 6 bases from J, with 14 bases in between. The V gene's germline CDR1 is SGHTA and CDR2 FQGNSA. In DNA, the CDR3 is TGTGCCAGCAGCTTATCCGGTTTGGGGGGTCAGCCCCAGCATTTT. It is translated as CASSLSGLGGQPQHF.

The chain has TRBV19 and TRBJ2-7; a possible D gene is TRBD1 (6 bases). This CDR3 region has 13 residues. The germline V gene has CDR1 LNHDA and CDR2 SQIVND (reference sequence). The ends were cut back, 3 bases at V and 5 bases at J, with 11 bases in the middle. CDR3 loop: CASSMDSRNEQYF. In DNA, the CDR3 is TGTGCCAGTAGTATGGACAGCAGGAACGAGCAGTACTTC.

The rearrangement joins TRBV11-2 to TRBJ1-1; D remains unclear. This CDR3 has 17 amino acids. Trimming left V 0 bases short and J 0 bases short, with 14 bases between. Germline CDR1 is SGHAT and CDR2 is FQNNGV. DNA of the CDR3: TGTGCCAGCAGCTTAGATACCCGCGAGAAATTGAACACTGAAGCTTTCTTT. Its protein product is CASSLDTREKLNTEAFF.

This clone showed up just a few times. V gene TRBV5-4 combines with J gene TRBJ1-4, with 7 bases that match TRBD1. V shed 0 bases and J 6 bases; nucleotides not matched to a gene: 2. This CDR3 has 14 amino acids. Per the germline V gene, CDR1 is SGHNT and CDR2 is YYREEE (reference sequence). CDR3 protein: CASSLEGADEKLFF. In DNA, the CDR3 is TGTGCCAGCAGCTTGGAGGGGGCGGATGAAAAACTGTTTTTT.

This chain joins TRBV2 and TRBJ1-2; tentatively, D is TRBD1 (6 bases). Trimming cost V 5 bases and J 0 bases, with 31 bases left between them. The germline gives CDR1 SNHLY, CDR2 FYNNEI. The CDR3 spans 21 residues. The DNA of the CDR3 is TGTGCCAGCAGTCGCTCCGGGACACCCCAGGGTGCCGGGAAAGCTAACTATGGCTACACCTTC. It translates to CASSRSGTPQGAGKANYGYTF.

This sequence joins TRBV19 and TRBJ2-7, with 7 nucleotides matching TRBD1. This CDR3 has 13 residues. Germline trimming cut 5 bases from V and 6 bases from J; bases unmatched to any gene: 7. CDR1 is LNHDA and CDR2 is SQIVND in the germline V gene (reference sequence). DNA for the CDR3: TGTGCCAGTAGTTTTGGACAGGATGGCGAGCAGTACTTC. Translation gives CASSFGQDGEQYF.

The CDR3 spells CASSPNYPPASYEQYF. DNA for the CDR3: TGCGCCAGCAGCCCCAACTACCCTCCTGCCTCCTACGAGCAGTACTTC. The chain combines TRBV5-1 with TRBJ2-7; D gene uncertain. CDR1 is SGHRS, CDR2 YFSETQ, per germline. Trimming shortened V by 4 bases and J by 0 bases, and 17 bases separated the two germline ends. CDR3 length: 16 amino acids.

The chain couples TRBV4-1 to TRBJ1-2; the D gene is possibly TRBD1 (5 bases). The V end was cut by 6 bases, the J end by 5 bases, with 16 bases between. The CDR3 is 14 amino acids. The germline CDR1 and CDR2 sequences are MGHRA and YSYEKL. The CDR3 region is CASRPAGTAYGYTF. The CDR3 nucleotides read TGCGCCAGCAGACCAGCGGGGACGGCTTATGGCTACACCTTC.

This clone was detected a few times. The rearrangement links TRBV6-1 to TRBJ2-7, with D possibly being TRBD2 (5 bases). Trimming took off 3 bases at V and 1 base at J, with 16 bases between the two ends. This CDR3 is 16 amino acids long. Germline values: CDR1 MNHNS, CDR2 SASEGT. The CDR3 nucleotides are TGTGCCAGCAGTGAGTTATGTAAAGCGGATTCCTACGAGCAGTACTTC. This encodes CASSELCKADSYEQYF.

The rearrangement links TRBV29-1 to TRBJ2-7; D may be TRBD1 (6 bases). Trimming removed 4 bases at V and 3 bases at J, with 16 bases between. Germline loops: CDR1 SQVTM, CDR2 ANQGSEA. The CDR3 length is 14 residues. As DNA, the CDR3 is TGCAGCGTTGTCCCTTGGGCAGGGGACTACGAGCAGTACTTC. Translation gives CSVVPWAGDYEQYF.

The CDR3 DNA follows: TGTGCCAGCAGCTGGGCAGGACTACCCCTCCACTTT. Its translation is CASSWAGLPLHF. The chain employs TRBV11-2 and TRBJ1-6, with D unresolved. The length of the CDR3 is 12 residues. Trimming cost V 4 bases and J 12 bases, with 10 bases left between them. The V gene's germline CDR1 is SGHAT and CDR2 FQNNGV.